This T cell receptor beta chain was recorded in a study of blood T cell repertoires in COVID-19. CDR1 and CDR2 (germline): LNHDA, SQIVND (reference sequence). The CDR3 runs to 16 residues. V shed 4 bases, J shed 1 base, and the junction held 6 bases outside the gene matches. Profiling relied on immunoSEQ multiplex PCR, and the TCRdb table lists in-frame clones only, not all of them. The table lists around 230,000 clones, roughly 85% of them singletons, with more than 4.5% in the top ten. The rearrangement joins TRBV19 to TRBJ1-5; TRBD1 aligns across 8 bases. The sequence was collected from a man aged 50-59 years with COVID-19, enrolled during active disease. The sequencing input was peripheral blood. The CDR3 is CASSTQTGGSNQPQHF. For the CDR3, the DNA is TGTGCCAGTAGTACCCAAACAGGGGGGAGCAATCAGCCCCAGCATTTT.